This TCR beta chain was found in a study of Ad26.COV2.S vaccination and SARS-CoV-2 variants. Treatment indicated: about 20 received Ad26.COV2.S at low or high dose, single or two shots; several received placebo; per-sample allocation not given. Collection of the samples took place on day 63 after the first injection of vaccine or placebo. Assay used: immunoSEQ multiplex PCR; TCRdb lists only in-frame clones, some missing. Here the sample spans 440,000 or so clones, roughly 87% being singletons. With regard to this clone: Other DNA sequences within the sample encode an identical CDR3.

V shed 3 bases and J shed 2 bases, with 14 bases lying between them. The CDR3 covers 15 residues. In germline, CDR1 is KGHSH, CDR2 LQKENI. The TCR comes from a person aged 18-65 years who received the Ad26.COV2.S COVID-19 vaccine or a placebo. The input for sequencing was peripheral blood, taken in a trial of Ad26.COV2.S vaccine versus placebo. The gene calls are TRBV18 and TRBJ2-7; TRBD2 might be the D (6 bases). Here the CDR3 reads CASSPPSRGTYEQYF. CDR3 DNA: TGTGCCAGCTCACCCCCCTCCCGGGGGACCTACGAGCAGTACTTC.